This record covers a single T cell receptor (beta chain). The sample originates from a study of blood T cell repertoires in COVID-19. In the authors' methods: Amplifying reference gene primers gave estimates of nucleated cell counts. This table comes from immunoSEQ multiplex PCR, and its TCRdb copy is limited to in-frame clones, with some not included. From that table come the V and J calls and clone size; the DNA was used to work out D and trimming. The top ten clones hold about 6.3% of a sample with 150,000 to 200,000 clones, approximately 90% of them seen once. Trimming shortened V by 1 base and J by 3 bases, and 15 bases separated the two germline ends. The CDR3 loop spans 17 amino acids. CDR1 is SGHTA, CDR2 FQGNSA, per germline.

The TCR sequence derives from a man aged 40-55 years with active or convalescent COVID-19. The chain joins TRBV7-2 to TRBJ1-4; TRBD1 might be the D (5 bases). Specimen: peripheral blood. The CDR3 sequence is CASSLVREGTANEKLFF. As DNA, the CDR3 is TGTGCCAGCAGCTTAGTCCGGGAGGGGACGGCTAATGAAAAACTGTTTTTT.